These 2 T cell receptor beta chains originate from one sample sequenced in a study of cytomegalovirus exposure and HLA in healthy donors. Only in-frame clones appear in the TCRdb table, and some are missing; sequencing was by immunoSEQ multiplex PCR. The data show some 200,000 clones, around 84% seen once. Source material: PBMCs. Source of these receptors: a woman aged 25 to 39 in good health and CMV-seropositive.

CDR3 region: CASSPDRAYGYTF. The CDR3 DNA reads as TGTGCCAGCAGTCCTGACAGGGCCTATGGCTACACCTTC. The V call is TRBV11-2, the J call TRBJ1-2, with 7 bases that match TRBD1. The CDR3 is 13 amino acids. The V segment lost 6 bases and the J segment 4 bases; nucleotides outside the gene matches: 5. Germline assignment: CDR1 SGHAT and CDR2 FQNNGV.

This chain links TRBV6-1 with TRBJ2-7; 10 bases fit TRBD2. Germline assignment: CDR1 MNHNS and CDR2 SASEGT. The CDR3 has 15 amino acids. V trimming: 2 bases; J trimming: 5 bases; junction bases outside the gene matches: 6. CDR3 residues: CASSEPPSGSHEQYF. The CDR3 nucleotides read TGTGCCAGCAGTGAACCCCCTAGCGGGAGCCACGAGCAGTACTTC.